Included here is one TCR beta chain sequence, with context. Its antigen remains unidentified. This PCR relied on a set of 60 Vbeta primers and 13 Jbeta primers. Here immunoSEQ multiplex PCR was the method, and the copy in TCRdb shows in-frame clones only, minus some. The sample holds 200,000 or so clones, 70% to 85% seen once. The data were obtained in a study of cytomegalovirus exposure and HLA in healthy donors. Study conclusions and caveats: Within an earlier analysis, most TCR beta V segments proved productive either about 90% or about 30% of the time.

Looked up from germline, CDR1 is ENHRY and CDR2 is SYGVKD. V was pared by 3 bases and J by 3 bases, with 20 bases between. The CDR3 extends over 17 amino acids. The TCR sequence derives from a boy aged 2 to 9 in good health and CMV-seronegative. Sequenced: PBMCs. The chain has TRBV10-3 and TRBJ1-1; the D gene is possibly TRBD1 (5 bases). The CDR3 bases are TGTGCCATCAGTGATGGACATTCTAAAGGTGGGGACACTGAAGCTTTCTTT. Protein product: CAISDGHSKGGDTEAFF.